This TCR beta chain was sequenced during a study of blood T cell repertoires in COVID-19. On the study more broadly: Acute and convalescent COVID-19 specimens originated in the United States, Italy and Spain. PBMCs, B-cell-depleted T cells, or T cells were the source of the cDNA or gDNA that made up the material.

This clone was observed a handful of times. Authors' methods: Cell counts per sample came from amplifying reference gene primers. Data came from immunoSEQ multiplex PCR; TCRdb stores just in-frame clones and leaves some out. V and J calls plus clone size are reproduced from that table; the DNA served to infer D and trimming. The data contain about 150,000 clones, about four fifths of them singletons. CDR1 MNHNY and CDR2 SVGAGI come from the germline V gene (reference sequence). With V trimmed by 7 bases and J by 0 bases, 2 bases remained unmatched. The CDR3 is 13 residues long. Sequenced sample: peripheral blood. The chain recombines TRBV6-6 with TRBJ1-1; 7 nucleotides agree with TRBD1. The sequence was obtained from an elderly woman with acute or convalescent COVID-19. CDR3: CASTTGMNTEAFF. CDR3 bases: TGTGCCAGCACGACAGGGATGAACACTGAAGCTTTCTTT.